What follows are 26 T cell receptor beta chains derived from one specimen sequenced in a study of cytomegalovirus exposure and HLA in healthy donors. PCR was performed using 60 Vbeta and 13 Jbeta primers. Profiling relied on immunoSEQ multiplex PCR, and the TCRdb table lists in-frame clones only, not all of them. The table records about 150,000 clones, roughly three quarters of them present only once. Specimen: PBMCs. These receptors were obtained from a man aged 25 to 40 in good health and CMV-seronegative.

V and J are TRBV28 and TRBJ2-4; no clear D gene. Per the germline V gene, CDR1 is MDHEN and CDR2 is SYDVKM. The CDR3 contains 18 residues. The V end lost 5 bases, the J end lost 0 bases, and 20 bases lay between the germline ends. The CDR3, as DNA: TGTGCCAGCAGTATCAGGTTTGCGTCCCAGTCAGCCAAAAACATTCAGTACTTC. Translated, it gives CASSIRFASQSAKNIQYF. The full variable domain, completed using reference TRBV28 and TRBJ2-4, is DVKVTQSSRYLVKRTGEKVFLECVQDMDHENMFWYRQDPGLGLRLIYFSYDVKMKEKGDIPEGYSVSREKKERFSLILESASTNQTSMYLCASSIRFASQSAKNIQYFGAGTRLSVL.

The CDR3 sequence is CAWSVGTSGNNEQFF. The CDR3 DNA sequence: TGTGCCTGGAGTGTAGGGACTAGCGGGAACAATGAGCAGTTCTTC. The rearrangement uses TRBV30 and TRBJ2-1, with 13 bases aligning to TRBD2. The CDR3 sequence is 15 residues long. CDR1 GTSNPN and CDR2 SVGIG come from the germline V gene (reference sequence). V was clipped by 0 bases and J by 5 bases; unmatched bases: 1.

DNA for the CDR3: TGTGCCAGCAGACAAAACGGGGGGGCGTATAGCGGGGAGCTGTTTTTT. It translates to CASRQNGGAYSGELFF. The chain recombines TRBV27 with TRBJ2-2; 8 positions agree with TRBD2. CDR3 length equals 16 residues. From germline, CDR1 is MNHEY and CDR2 SMNVEV (reference sequence). J lost 7 bases, V lost 6 bases, and 13 bases had no gene match.

In the case of this clone: This sample includes further DNA sequences coding for the same CDR3. The chain uses TRBV9 and TRBJ2-3; a possible D gene is TRBD2 (6 bases). The CDR3 contains 16 residues. Trimming shortened V by 2 bases and J by 1 base, and 14 bases separated the two germline ends. Germline values: CDR1 SGDLS, CDR2 YYNGEE. The CDR3 here is CASSVATSLGTDTQYF. CDR3 sequence (DNA): TGTGCCAGCAGCGTTGCAACTAGCCTGGGCACAGATACGCAGTATTTT. Using reference TRBV9 and TRBJ2-3 for the parts outside the CDR3, the full variable domain is DSGVTQTPKHLITATGQRVTLRCSPRSGDLSVYWYQQSLDQGLQFLIQYYNGEERAKGNILERFSAQQFPDLHSELNLSSLELGDSALYFCASSVATSLGTDTQYFGPGTRLTVL.

V and J are TRBV18 and TRBJ2-5, with TRBD2 as a possible D gene (6 bases). V lost 6 bases and J lost 1, with 9 bases in between. CDR3 length: 13 amino acids. The germline V gene has CDR1 KGHSH and CDR2 LQKENI. The DNA of the CDR3 is TGTGCCAGCTCCTCGGGGGTCCAAGAGACCCAGTACTTC. Encoded protein: CASSSGVQETQYF.

The chain couples TRBV4-1 to TRBJ2-3, with 10 bases fitting TRBD1. This CDR3 region has 16 residues. Germline CDR1 and CDR2: MGHRA and YSYEKL. Trimming cost V 4 bases and J 2 bases; bases outside gene matches: 6. DNA for the CDR3: TGCGCCAGCAGCCCCGGTGGGACAGGGGCCACAGATACGCAGTATTTT. Translation gives CASSPGGTGATDTQYF.

V and J are TRBV5-8 and TRBJ2-7; TRBD2 might be the D (6 bases). Germline CDR1 SGHTS, CDR2 YDEGEE. Trimming shortened V by 2 bases and J by 0 bases, and 9 bases separated the two germline ends. The CDR3 is 14 amino acids. The chain's CDR3 is CASSFVAASYEQYF. The CDR3 DNA sequence: TGTGCCAGCAGCTTCGTAGCGGCCTCCTACGAGCAGTACTTC.

This chain uses TRBV6-1 with TRBJ1-1; D is unclear. The CDR3 is made up of 15 amino acids. Trimming took off 0 bases at V and 3 bases at J, with 11 bases between the two ends. Germline CDR1 MNHNS, CDR2 SASEGT. CDR3 region: CASSEAPGSDTEAFF. The CDR3 nucleotides are TGTGCCAGCAGTGAAGCTCCGGGGTCGGACACTGAAGCTTTCTTT.

This clone has a handful of counts. The chain has TRBV9 and TRBJ2-2; 7 positions match TRBD2. Germline CDR1 is SGDLS and CDR2 is YYNGEE. This CDR3 contains 14 residues. V was pared by 3 bases and J by 7 bases, with 6 bases of the junction left unmatched. In DNA form, the CDR3 reads TGTGCCAGCAGCGCAGGACGGGGGGACGGGGAGCTGTTTTTT. This gives the protein CASSAGRGDGELFF.

This sequence joins TRBV23-1 and TRBJ2-2; 8 bases map to TRBD2. TRBV23-1 is classed as an ORF, of uncertain function. With 7 bases clipped from V and 0 bases from J, the junction kept 4 bases outside the gene matches. The CDR3 loop spans 15 amino acids. The DNA for the CDR3 is TGCGCCAGCACGGGGCGGGGGGCGAACACCGGGGAGCTGTTTTTT. It encodes CASTGRGANTGELFF.

This clone was found once. This chain links TRBV19 with TRBJ1-1; possible D gene TRBD1, 6 bases. V lost 3 bases and J 1 base, leaving 9 bases between the germline ends. The CDR3 length is 14 residues. In germline, CDR1 is LNHDA, CDR2 SQIVND (reference sequence). The CDR3 DNA sequence: TGTGCCAGTAGTATCTGGGGGCGGAACACTGAAGCTTTCTTT. Translated, it gives CASSIWGRNTEAFF.

This chain links TRBV5-1 with TRBJ1-3; D is unresolved. The CDR3 length is 15 residues. The germline gives CDR1 SGHRS, CDR2 YFSETQ. The V end lost 2 bases, the J end lost 0 bases, and 9 bases lay between the germline ends. The CDR3 coding sequence is TGCGCCAGCAGCTTATCACTCACCTCTGGAAACACCATATATTTT. Translation: CASSLSLTSGNTIYF.

The chain's CDR3 is CASSPSGTASYEQYF. The CDR3 bases are TGTGCCAGCAGTCCATCCGGGACAGCCTCCTACGAGCAGTACTTC. The J gene is TRBJ2-7, the V gene TRBV28, with 7 bases that match TRBD1. The CDR3 length is 15 residues. Unmatched junction bases numbered 7, after V lost 5 bases and J lost 0 bases. Germline assignment: CDR1 MDHEN and CDR2 SYDVKM.

The genes are TRBV6-1 and TRBJ1-5; 10 bases match TRBD1. CDR3 size: 14 residues. Germline V gene lookup returns CDR1 MNHNS and CDR2 SASEGT. V dropped 5 bases and J dropped 4; count of bases not matched to a gene: 2. CDR3 coding DNA: TGTGCCAGCAGTAGGGACAGGGGAAATCAGCCCCAGCATTTT. It encodes CASSRDRGNQPQHF.

This clone was counted once. The chain employs TRBV21-1 and TRBJ2-1; TRBD2, as called in the table, went unchecked against the DNA. TRBV21-1 represents a pseudogene. CDR3 length equals 15 residues. The CDR3 DNA reads as TGTGCCAGCAGCGTCCGACTAGCGGCATACAATGAGCAGTTCTTC. Amino acids: CASSVRLAAYNEQFF.

With respect to this clone: The junction differs from germline at one of its ends, possibly a read error. The gene calls are TRBV2 and TRBJ2-7; 9 bases map to TRBD2. Germline lookup yields CDR1 SNHLY and CDR2 FYNNEI. CDR3 length: 15 amino acids. The CDR3 reads CASREGLASSYEQYF. The CDR3 DNA reads TGTGCCAGCAGGGAAGGACTAGCGAGCTCCTACGAGCAGTACTTC.

V usage is TRBV19 and J usage is TRBJ1-1; TRBD1 matches at 10 bases. The V segment lost 5 bases and the J segment 11 bases; nucleotides outside the gene matches: 11. The CDR3 length is 14 residues. Germline values: CDR1 LNHDA, CDR2 SQIVND (reference sequence). CDR3 in DNA: TGTGCCAGTAGTCTACTCCGTGGGACAGGGGCTGCTTTCTTT. As protein: CASSLLRGTGAAFF. The complete variable domain, with remaining parts taken from reference TRBV19 and TRBJ1-1, reads DGGITQSPKYLFRKEGQNVTLSCEQNLNHDAMYWYRQDPGQGLRLIYYSQIVNDFQKGDIAEGYSVSREKKESFPLTVTSAQKNPTAFYLCASSLLRGTGAAFFGQGTRLTVV.

The rearrangement links TRBV6-6 to TRBJ1-5, with 7 bases matching TRBD1. This CDR3 has 16 residues. J gave up 3 bases and V 5 bases, and 10 bases lay outside the gene matches. In germline, CDR1 is MNHNY, CDR2 SVGAGI (reference sequence). In DNA form, the CDR3 reads TGTGCCAGCAGTCCGGGCCAGGGGGGCCTCAATCAGCCCCAGCATTTT. Translation: CASSPGQGGLNQPQHF.

This clone was seen only a few times. The chain employs TRBV6-5 and TRBJ1-4, with D maybe TRBD1 (5 bases). The CDR3 contains 14 residues. V dropped 6 bases and J dropped 6 bases, with 14 bases sitting between them. Germline CDR1 is MNHEY and CDR2 is SVGAGI. The CDR3 region has the DNA TGTGCCAGCAGAACGGGGACTTCGGATGAAAAACTGTTTTTT. Translated, it gives CASRTGTSDEKLFF.

V is TRBV9 and J is TRBJ2-2; TRBD1 matches 7 bases. The V gene end was trimmed by 2 bases and the J gene end by 9 bases; junction bases not matched to a gene: 13. The CDR3 length is 16 residues. Germline V CDR1 and CDR2: SGDLS, YYNGEE. The CDR3 DNA sequence: TGTGCCAGCAGCGTGGGCCACCAACCGGGACAGTGGGAGCTGTTTTTT. Translated: CASSVGHQPGQWELFF. Filled out from reference TRBV9 and TRBJ2-2, the complete variable domain reads DSGVTQTPKHLITATGQRVTLRCSPRSGDLSVYWYQQSLDQGLQFLIQYYNGEERAKGNILERFSAQQFPDLHSELNLSSLELGDSALYFCASSVGHQPGQWELFFGEGSRLTVL.

This clone was seen just once. The chain recombines TRBV6-6 with TRBJ2-3, with TRBD2 matching over 16 bases. CDR3 length: 14 residues. The V segment lost 9 bases and the J segment 10 bases; nucleotides outside the gene matches: 7. The germline gives CDR1 MNHNY, CDR2 SVGAGI (reference sequence). CDR3 DNA: TGTGCCAGTAACCCGGGACTAGCGGGAGGGGCGCAGTATTTT. This translates into CASNPGLAGGAQYF.

The chain carries TRBV6-5 and TRBJ1-5, with D tentatively TRBD1 (5 bases). V gave up 4 bases and J gave up 7 bases, with 14 bases separating them. This CDR3 is 14 amino acids long. Germline V gene sequence: CDR1 MNHEY, CDR2 SVGAGI. The CDR3 loop is CASSSGDGGQPQHF. CDR3 in DNA: TGTGCCAGCAGTTCGGGGGATGGCGGACAGCCCCAGCATTTT.

The genes are TRBV6-1 and TRBJ2-7; the D is unclear. The CDR3 covers 12 residues. The germline CDR1 and CDR2 sequences are MNHNS and SASEGT. The V end lost 7 bases, the J end lost 6 bases, and 13 bases lay between the germline ends. The CDR3 loop reads CASTQWLSEQYF. DNA for the CDR3: TGTGCCAGCACACAATGGTTGTCCGAGCAGTACTTC.

This rearrangement joins TRBV25-1 to TRBJ2-1; 7 positions match TRBD1. Germline CDR1 reads MGHDK; CDR2 reads SYGVNS. Unmatched junction bases numbered 9, after V lost 0 bases and J lost 10 bases. This CDR3 is built from 15 residues. The CDR3 loop is CASSEYPTGVREQFF. The CDR3 coding sequence is TGTGCCAGCAGTGAATATCCAACAGGGGTGCGCGAGCAGTTCTTC.

This sequence joins TRBV29-1 and TRBJ1-2, with D perhaps matching TRBD1 (5 bases). From germline, CDR1 is SQVTM and CDR2 ANQGSEA. The V end was cut by 7 bases, the J end by 1 base, with 25 bases between. The CDR3 totals 17 residues. The DNA for the CDR3 is TGCAGCGCCAACTACACCTTGGGGGGGGGACGTAACTATGGCTACACCTTC. It encodes CSANYTLGGGRNYGYTF.

The chain is built from TRBV7-3 and TRBJ2-7; 8 bases align to TRBD1. Germline V lookup: CDR1 SGHTA, CDR2 FQGTGA. J was trimmed by 3 bases and V by 0 bases; bases with no gene match: 4. The CDR3 is 15 residues long. For the CDR3, the DNA is TGTGCCAGCAGCTTAACGGGACAGGAAAGCTACGAGCAGTACTTC. It codes for CASSLTGQESYEQYF.